This T cell receptor (beta chain) stems from a study of human T cells and chemical hapten exposure. As for the study in general: Upper inner arm skin measuring about 2 cm by about 2 cm received 2% DPC for sensitization. Study results and limitations: TCRs exceeding 1 in 1000 frequency stayed unchanged with DPC sensitization. Significantly more large CDR3 similarity clusters were formed by expanded TCRs than by controls.

The CDR3 sequence is 15 residues long. Trimming shortened V by 2 bases and J by 2 bases, and 11 bases separated the two germline ends. The germline V gene has CDR1 SEHNR and CDR2 FQNEAQ (reference sequence). The sample's time point: patch test 3, about 24 weeks after DPC sensitization. Specified treatment: therapeutic diphenylcyclopropenone sensitization with weekly scalp DPC. TCRdb fed the RACE reads into MiXCR, producing one record per CDR3 protein. In the table there are tens of thousands of distinct CDR3 sequences, about 10% of which are singletons. On this clonotype: Its matching antigen is unknown.

The sequencing here drew on whole blood, taken in connection with sensitization to the hapten diphenylcyclopropenone (DPC). The chain employs TRBV7-9 and TRBJ2-3, with D perhaps TRBD2 (5 bases). This TCR was recovered from a woman aged 45-65 years with alopecia areata. Some clones in this sample may be carry-over from other donors' samples. Written as DNA, the CDR3 is TGTGCCAGCAGCTTACCAGCGGCGTCCACAGATACGCAGTATTTT. Protein sequence: CASSLPAASTDTQYF. Supplemented by reference TRBV7-9 and TRBJ2-3, the full variable domain reads DTGVSQNPRHKITKRGQNVTFRCDPISEHNRLYWYRQTLGQGPEFLTYFQNEAQLEKSRLLSDRFSAERPKGSFSTLEIQRTEQGDSAMYLCASSLPAASTDTQYFGPGTRLTVL.